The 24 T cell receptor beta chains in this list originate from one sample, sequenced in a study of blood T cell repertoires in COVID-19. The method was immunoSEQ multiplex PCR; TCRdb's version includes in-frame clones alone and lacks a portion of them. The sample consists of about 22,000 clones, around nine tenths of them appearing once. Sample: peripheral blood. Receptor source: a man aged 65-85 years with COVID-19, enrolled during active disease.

The CDR3, as DNA: TGTGCCAGTAGTATAGAGGGGGGAGTCGTCTCTGGGGCCAACGTCCTGACTTTC. Amino acid sequence: CASSIEGGVVSGANVLTF. The rearrangement joins TRBV19 to TRBJ2-6, with D perhaps TRBD2 (6 bases). Trimming removed 0 bases from V and 0 bases from J, with 12 bases in between. Germline CDR1 and CDR2: LNHDA and SQIVND (reference sequence). The CDR3 has 18 residues.

The CDR3: CASSITGGSGSYGYTF. CDR3 nucleotides: TGTGCCAGTAGTATAACGGGAGGGAGCGGCTCATATGGCTACACCTTC. V usage is TRBV19 and J usage is TRBJ1-2; D call uncertain. Germline loops: CDR1 LNHDA, CDR2 SQIVND (reference sequence). CDR3 length equals 16 residues. V lost 2 bases to trimming and J lost 5 bases, with 18 bases between them.

CDR3 coding DNA: TGTGCCAGCAGTTACCGGGGGTATCAGCCCCAGCATTTT. Its translation: CASSYRGYQPQHF. This chain joins TRBV6-2 or TRBV6-3 and TRBJ1-5, with D tentatively TRBD1 (5 bases). CDR3 size: 13 residues. V was trimmed by 2 bases and J by 5 bases, leaving 7 bases between them. Germline CDR1 is MNHEY and CDR2 is SVGEGT.

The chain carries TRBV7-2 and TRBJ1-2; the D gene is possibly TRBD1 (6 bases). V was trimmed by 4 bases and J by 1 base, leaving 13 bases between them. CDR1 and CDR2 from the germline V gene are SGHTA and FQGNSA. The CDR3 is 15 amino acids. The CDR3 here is CASSSTTGLNYGYTF. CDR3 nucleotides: TGTGCCAGCAGCTCCACGACAGGCCTTAACTATGGCTACACCTTC.

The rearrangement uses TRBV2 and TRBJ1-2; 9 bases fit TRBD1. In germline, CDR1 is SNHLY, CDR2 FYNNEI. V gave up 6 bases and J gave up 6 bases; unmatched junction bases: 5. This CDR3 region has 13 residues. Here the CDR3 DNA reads TGTGCCAGCAGCGGACAGGGGTTTCATGGCTACACCTTC. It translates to CASSGQGFHGYTF.

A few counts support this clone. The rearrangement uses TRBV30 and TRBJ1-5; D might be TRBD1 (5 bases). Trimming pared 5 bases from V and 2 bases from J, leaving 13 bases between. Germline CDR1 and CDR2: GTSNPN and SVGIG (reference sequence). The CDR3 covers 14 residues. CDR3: CAWRPPGGNQPQHF. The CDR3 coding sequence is TGTGCCTGGCGGCCCCCGGGGGGCAATCAGCCCCAGCATTTT.

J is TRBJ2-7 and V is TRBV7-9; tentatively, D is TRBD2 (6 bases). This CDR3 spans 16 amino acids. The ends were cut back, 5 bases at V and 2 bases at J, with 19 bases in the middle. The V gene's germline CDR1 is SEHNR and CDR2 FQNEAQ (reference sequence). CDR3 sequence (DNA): TGTGCCAGCAGCGACGGCCCCTTTAGCGGAGCCTACGAGCAGTACTTC. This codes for CASSDGPFSGAYEQYF.

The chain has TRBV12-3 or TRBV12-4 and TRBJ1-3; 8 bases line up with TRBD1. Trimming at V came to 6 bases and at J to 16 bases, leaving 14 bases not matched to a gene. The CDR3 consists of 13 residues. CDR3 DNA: TGTGCCAGCAGCTCCTTACCAGGGACAGGAATTTATTTT. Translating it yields CASSSLPGTGIYF.

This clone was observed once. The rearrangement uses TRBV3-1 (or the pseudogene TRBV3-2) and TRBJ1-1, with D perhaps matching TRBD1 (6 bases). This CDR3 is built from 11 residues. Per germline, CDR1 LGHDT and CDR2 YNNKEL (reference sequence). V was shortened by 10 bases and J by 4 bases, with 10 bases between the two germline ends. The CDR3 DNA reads TGTGCCACCCGAGGGGGCACTGAAGCTTTCTTT. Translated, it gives CATRGGTEAFF.

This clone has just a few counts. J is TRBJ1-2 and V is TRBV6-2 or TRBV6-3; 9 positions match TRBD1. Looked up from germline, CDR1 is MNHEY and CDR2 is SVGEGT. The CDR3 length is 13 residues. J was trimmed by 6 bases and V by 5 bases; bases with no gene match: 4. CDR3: CASSGQGKNGYTF. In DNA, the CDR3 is TGTGCCAGCAGTGGACAGGGGAAGAATGGCTACACCTTC.

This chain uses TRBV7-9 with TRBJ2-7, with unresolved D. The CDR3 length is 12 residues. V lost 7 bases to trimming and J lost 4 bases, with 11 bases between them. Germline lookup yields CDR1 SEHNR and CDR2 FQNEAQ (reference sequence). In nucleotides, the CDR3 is TGTGCCAGCACCGACACCTCGTACGAGCAGTACTTC. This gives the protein CASTDTSYEQYF.

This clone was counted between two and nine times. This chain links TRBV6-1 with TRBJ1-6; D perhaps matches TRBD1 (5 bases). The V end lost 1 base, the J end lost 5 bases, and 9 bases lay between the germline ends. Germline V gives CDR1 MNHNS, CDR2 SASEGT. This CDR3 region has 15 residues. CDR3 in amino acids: CASSEGHRNNSPLHF. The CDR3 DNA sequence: TGTGCCAGCAGTGAAGGGCACAGGAATAATTCACCCCTCCACTTT.

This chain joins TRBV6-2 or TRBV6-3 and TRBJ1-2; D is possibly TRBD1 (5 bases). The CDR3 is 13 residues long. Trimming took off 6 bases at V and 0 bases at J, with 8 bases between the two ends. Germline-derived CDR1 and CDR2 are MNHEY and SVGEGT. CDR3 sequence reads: CASSWDSNYGYTF. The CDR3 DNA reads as TGTGCCAGCAGCTGGGACTCTAACTATGGCTACACCTTC.

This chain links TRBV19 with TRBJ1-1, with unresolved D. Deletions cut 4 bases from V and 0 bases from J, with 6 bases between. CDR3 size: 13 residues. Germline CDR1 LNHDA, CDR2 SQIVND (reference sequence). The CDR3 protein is CASSSSLNTEAFF. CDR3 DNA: TGTGCCAGTAGTAGTAGCTTGAACACTGAAGCTTTCTTT. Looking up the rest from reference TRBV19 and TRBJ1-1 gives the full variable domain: DGGITQSPKYLFRKEGQNVTLSCEQNLNHDAMYWYRQDPGQGLRLIYYSQIVNDFQKGDIAEGYSVSREKKESFPLTVTSAQKNPTAFYLCASSSSLNTEAFFGQGTRLTVV.

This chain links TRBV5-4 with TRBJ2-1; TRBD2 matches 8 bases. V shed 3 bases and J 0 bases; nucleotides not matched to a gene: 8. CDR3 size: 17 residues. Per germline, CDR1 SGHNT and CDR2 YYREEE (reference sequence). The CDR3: CASSSSSGYFSYNEQFF. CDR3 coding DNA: TGTGCCAGCAGCTCGTCTAGCGGGTACTTCTCCTACAATGAGCAGTTCTTC.

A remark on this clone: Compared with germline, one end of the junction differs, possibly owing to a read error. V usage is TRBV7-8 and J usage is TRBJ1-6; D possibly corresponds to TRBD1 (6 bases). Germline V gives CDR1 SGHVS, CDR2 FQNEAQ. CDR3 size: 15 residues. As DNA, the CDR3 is TGTGCCAGCACCTTAGGGAACAGGGTCGATTCACCCCTCCACTTT. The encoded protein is CASTLGNRVDSPLHF.

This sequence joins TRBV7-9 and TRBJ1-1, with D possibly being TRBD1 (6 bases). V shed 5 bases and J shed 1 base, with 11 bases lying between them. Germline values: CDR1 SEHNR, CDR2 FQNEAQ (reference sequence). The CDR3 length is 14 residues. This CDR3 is CASSLLQGNTEAFF. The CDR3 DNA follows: TGTGCCAGCAGCCTGCTACAGGGGAACACTGAAGCTTTCTTT.

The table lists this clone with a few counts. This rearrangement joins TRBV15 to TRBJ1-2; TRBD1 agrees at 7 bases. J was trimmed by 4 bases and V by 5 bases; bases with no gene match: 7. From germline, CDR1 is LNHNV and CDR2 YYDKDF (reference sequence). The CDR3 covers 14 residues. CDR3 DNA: TGTGCCACCAGCCCGGACAGGAGTTCCTATGGCTACACCTTC. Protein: CATSPDRSSYGYTF.

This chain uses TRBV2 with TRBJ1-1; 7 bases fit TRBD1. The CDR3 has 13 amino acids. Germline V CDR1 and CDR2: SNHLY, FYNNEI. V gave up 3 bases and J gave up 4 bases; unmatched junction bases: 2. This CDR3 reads CASSEYRGTEAFF. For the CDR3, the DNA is TGTGCCAGCAGTGAGTACAGGGGCACTGAAGCTTTCTTT.

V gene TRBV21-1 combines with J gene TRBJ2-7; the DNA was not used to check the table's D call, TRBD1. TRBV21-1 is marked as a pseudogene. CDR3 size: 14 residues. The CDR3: CASSRTGLNYEQYF. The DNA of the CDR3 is TGTGCCAGCTCCAGGACAGGGCTTAACTACGAGCAGTACTTC.

CDR3 sequence (DNA): TGTGCCACCAGTGATTCAACAGGGGGCTCGCGCACCGGGGAGCTGTTTTTT. Its protein is CATSDSTGGSRTGELFF. This chain connects TRBV24-1 to TRBJ2-2; TRBD1 matches at 9 bases. The CDR3 length is 17 residues. CDR1 and CDR2 from the germline V gene are KGHDR and SFDVKD. The junction had 7 bases not matched to a gene; V was cut back by 2 bases and J by 4 bases.

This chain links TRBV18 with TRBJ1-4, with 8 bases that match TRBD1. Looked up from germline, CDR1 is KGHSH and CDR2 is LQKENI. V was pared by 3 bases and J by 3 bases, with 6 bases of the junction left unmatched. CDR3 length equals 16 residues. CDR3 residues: CASSPFQGAANEKLFF. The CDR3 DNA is TGTGCCAGCTCACCGTTTCAGGGGGCTGCTAATGAAAAACTGTTTTTT. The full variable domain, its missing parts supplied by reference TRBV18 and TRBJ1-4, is NAGVMQNPRHLVRRRGQEARLRCSPMKGHSHVYWYRQLPEEGLKFMVYLQKENIIDESGMPKERFSAEFPKEGPSILRIQQVVRGDSAAYFCASSPFQGAANEKLFFGSGTQLSVL.

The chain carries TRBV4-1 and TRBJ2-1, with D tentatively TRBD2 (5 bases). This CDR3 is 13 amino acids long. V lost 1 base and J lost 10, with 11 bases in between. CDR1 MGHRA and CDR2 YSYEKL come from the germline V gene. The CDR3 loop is CASSQGWQREQFF. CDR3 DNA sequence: TGCGCCAGCAGCCAAGGGTGGCAGCGGGAGCAGTTCTTC.

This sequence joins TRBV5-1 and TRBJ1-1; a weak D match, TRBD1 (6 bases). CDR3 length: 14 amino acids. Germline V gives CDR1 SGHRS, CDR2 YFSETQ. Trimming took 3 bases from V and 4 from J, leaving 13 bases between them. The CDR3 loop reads CASSSTGSATEAFF. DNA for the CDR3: TGCGCCAGCAGCTCGACAGGTTCGGCCACTGAAGCTTTCTTT.